These 8 T cell receptor beta chains were all obtained from the same sample, sequenced in a study of blood T cell repertoires in COVID-19. TCRdb's copy holds only in-frame clones and misses some; the assay was immunoSEQ multiplex PCR. This repertoire shows about 200,000 clones, roughly four fifths found once; its top ten account for 12%. The sequenced sample was PBMCs or T cells enriched from blood (not recorded which). The receptors were gathered from a man aged 40-49 years who had recovered from COVID-19.

This clone has more than one count but fewer than ten. One end of the junction fails to match germline, which may point to a read error. The chain uses TRBV7-7 and TRBJ2-3; 7 bases are a match to TRBD2. Germline-derived CDR1 and CDR2 are SSHAT and FNYEAQ (reference sequence). This CDR3 spans 15 amino acids. In DNA, the CDR3 is TGTGCTAGCAGCTTCCTAGCGGATAGCACAGATACGCAGTATTTT. It yields the protein CASSFLADSTDTQYF.

V is TRBV10-3 and J is TRBJ1-1; no definite D call. The ends were cut back, 2 bases at V and 1 base at J, with 17 bases in the middle. CDR1 and CDR2 from the germline V gene are ENHRY and SYGVKD. This CDR3 region has 17 residues. The CDR3 coding sequence is TGTGCCATCAGTGAGGACGAGAGGGTCGCGAAGAACACTGAAGCTTTCTTT. Translation: CAISEDERVAKNTEAFF.

The V and J genes are TRBV28 and TRBJ1-5; the match to TRBD1 covers 11 bases. V gave up 4 bases and J gave up 6 bases; unmatched junction bases: 14. Germline assignment: CDR1 MDHEN and CDR2 SYDVKM. This CDR3 has 18 amino acids. This CDR3 is CASSSGTGGKRWVQPQHF. DNA for the CDR3: TGTGCCAGCAGTTCCGGGACAGGGGGTAAAAGATGGGTTCAGCCCCAGCATTTT.

This clone showed up just a few times. The chain uses TRBV11-2 and TRBJ2-2; D unresolved. V lost 5 bases and J 6 bases, leaving 7 bases between the germline ends. This CDR3 is built from 12 residues. The germline V gene encodes CDR1 SGHAT and CDR2 FQNNGV. As DNA, the CDR3 is TGTGCCAGCAGCCAGGTGTCCGGGGAGCTGTTTTTT. Its protein is CASSQVSGELFF.

In DNA form, the CDR3 reads TGCGCCAGCAGCCCAAACAGGGGGTGGGACACTGAAGCTTTCTTT. As protein: CASSPNRGWDTEAFF. The chain carries TRBV5-1 and TRBJ1-1; TRBD1 matches at 8 bases. The CDR3 sequence is 15 residues long. Per the germline V gene, CDR1 is SGHRS and CDR2 is YFSETQ. V was clipped by 4 bases and J by 3 bases; unmatched bases: 8.

The rearrangement joins TRBV30 to TRBJ2-3, with TRBD2 matching 10 bases. The CDR3 spans 13 residues. Germline V gene sequence: CDR1 GTSNPN, CDR2 SVGIG (reference sequence). V shed 2 bases and J 8 bases; nucleotides not matched to a gene: 4. Here the CDR3 reads CAWSTSGVGTQYF. CDR3 DNA: TGTGCCTGGAGTACTAGCGGGGTTGGTACGCAGTATTTT.

The CDR3 spells CASSVGIMAGEVGEQFF. The CDR3 coding sequence is TGTGCCAGCAGCGTAGGGATAATGGCGGGAGAGGTCGGGGAGCAGTTCTTC. The genes are TRBV9 and TRBJ2-1; 7 bases agree with TRBD2. The CDR3 loop spans 17 amino acids. Germline V gives CDR1 SGDLS, CDR2 YYNGEE. V shed 0 bases, J shed 10 bases, and the junction held 16 bases outside the gene matches. Together with reference TRBV9 and TRBJ2-1, the CDR3 gives the full variable domain: DSGVTQTPKHLITATGQRVTLRCSPRSGDLSVYWYQQSLDQGLQFLIQYYNGEERAKGNILERFSAQQFPDLHSELNLSSLELGDSALYFCASSVGIMAGEVGEQFFGPGTRLTVL.

The V gene is TRBV7-2, the J gene TRBJ2-2, with a weak D call TRBD2 (6 bases). This CDR3 spans 14 amino acids. Germline V gives CDR1 SGHTA, CDR2 FQGNSA. With 4 bases removed from V and 6 bases from J, the gap between germline ends came to 12 bases. This chain's CDR3 is CASSSSAGPGELFF. The CDR3 nucleotides are TGTGCCAGCAGCTCCTCGGCGGGGCCCGGGGAGCTGTTTTTT.